These 2 T cell receptor beta chains were sequenced from one sample in a study of blood T cell repertoires in COVID-19. Sequencing was performed with immunoSEQ multiplex PCR; in TCRdb, only in-frame clones are kept and a portion is missing. The sample holds roughly 200,000 clones, under 80% seen once. Sequenced material: peripheral blood. These receptors were taken from a man in his forties or fifties who had recovered from COVID-19.

This clone was observed a single time. The rearrangement links TRBV5-4 to TRBJ1-2, with D possibly being TRBD1 (5 bases). Per germline, CDR1 SGHNT and CDR2 YYREEE (reference sequence). The CDR3 consists of 13 residues. The ends were cut back, 4 bases at V and 4 bases at J, with 11 bases in the middle. CDR3 in DNA: TGTGCCAGCAGCCAAGACAGCGCCTATGGCTACACCTTC. This translates into CASSQDSAYGYTF.

This chain connects TRBV6-5 to TRBJ2-7; no reliable D call. The CDR3 has 14 amino acids. In germline, CDR1 is MNHEY, CDR2 SVGAGI. V was clipped by 6 bases and J by 1 base, with 13 bases between them. CDR3 in amino acids: CASRPRVQSYEQYF. As DNA, the CDR3 is TGTGCCAGCAGGCCCCGGGTCCAATCCTACGAGCAGTACTTC.